This T cell receptor (beta chain) was obtained from a study of T cells in Graves' hyperthyroidism and ophthalmopathy. The CDR3 totals 15 residues. Germline CDR1 DFQATT, CDR2 SNEGSKA (reference sequence). Losses at the gene ends were 3 bases for V and 3 bases for J; bases not matched to a gene: 9. Amplified TCR beta CDR3 regions derived from RNA transcripts. When the TCR CDR3 underwent first-round RT-PCR, the HTBI primer set was used. TCRdb re-derived calls from the multiplex PCR reads in MiXCR, one entry per CDR3 protein. The sample shows 750,000 to 900,000 distinct CDR3 sequences, 35% to 45% of them seen only once.

The rearrangement uses TRBV20-1 and TRBJ2-5, with 8 bases that match TRBD2. The TCR comes from a man between 18 and 29 years old with Graves' hyperthyroidism. The material sequenced was blood. CDR3 in amino acids: CSARTRTGREETQYF. The CDR3 DNA reads as TGCAGTGCTAGGACTAGAACCGGGAGGGAAGAGACCCAGTACTTC.